A selection of T cell receptor beta chains follows, all from one sample in a study of cytomegalovirus exposure and HLA in healthy donors. Measured with immunoSEQ multiplex PCR; TCRdb has only the in-frame clones, and not every one. The sample shows 100,000 to 150,000 clones, around four fifths of them seen only once. The specimen sequenced was PBMCs. The receptors here all came from a man aged 25-45 years in good health and CMV-seropositive. Each CDR3 is given with its conserved first and last residue. A D gene is named only where the DNA matches it firmly. Rows give clone size only sometimes, using once, few, many, or a class for an expanded clone.

J gene: TRBJ1-6
D gene: TRBD1
V gene: TRBV28
clone size: few
CDR3 DNA: TGTGCCAGCAGTTGGGACAGGGGCCTCTCACCCCTCCACTTT
CDR3 protein: CASSWDRGLSPLHF

J gene: TRBJ1-1
D gene: -
V gene: TRBV30
clone size: -
CDR3 DNA: TGTGCCTGGACCATCGGGACAATGAACACTGAAGCTTTCTTT
CDR3 protein: CAWTIGTMNTEAFF

J gene: TRBJ1-1
D gene: -
V gene: TRBV29-1
clone size: -
CDR3 DNA: TGCAGCGTGGCCGCGAACACTGAAGCTTTCTTT
CDR3 protein: CSVAANTEAFF

J gene: TRBJ1-1
D gene: -
V gene: TRBV5-8
clone size: -
CDR3 DNA: TGTGCCAGCAGCTTGAACACGATGAACACTGAAGCTTTCTTT
CDR3 protein: CASSLNTMNTEAFF

J gene: TRBJ2-1
D gene: TRBD2
V gene: TRBV7-9
clone size: few
CDR3 DNA: TGTGCCAGCAGCTTGGACCGGCCGGGAGGGTACAATGAGCAGTTCTTC
CDR3 protein: CASSLDRPGGYNEQFF

J gene: TRBJ1-5
D gene: TRBD1
V gene: TRBV6-1
clone size: -
CDR3 DNA: TGTGCCAGCAGTGGACAGGGGTTTGCAAATCAGCCCCAGCATTTT
CDR3 protein: CASSGQGFANQPQHF

J gene: TRBJ1-1
D gene: TRBD1
V gene: TRBV27
clone size: -
CDR3 DNA: TGTGCCAGCAGTTCCGACAGGGGTAAGACTGAAGCTTTCTTT
CDR3 protein: CASSSDRGKTEAFF

J gene: TRBJ2-3
D gene: TRBD2
V gene: TRBV10-3
clone size: -
CDR3 DNA: TGTGCCATCAACGCTATGTGGACTAGCGGGAGCCCAGATACGCAGTATTTT
CDR3 protein: CAINAMWTSGSPDTQYF

J gene: TRBJ2-7
D gene: TRBD1
V gene: TRBV4-2
clone size: -
CDR3 DNA: TGTGCCAGCAGCCTGCATCTGACAGGGACGTCCTACGAGCAGTACTTC
CDR3 protein: CASSLHLTGTSYEQYF

J gene: TRBJ2-7
D gene: TRBD2
V gene: TRBV28
clone size: few
CDR3 DNA: TGTGCCAGCAGTTTTCTGGCGGGAGCTTACGAGCAGTACTTC
CDR3 protein: CASSFLAGAYEQYF

J gene: TRBJ2-3
D gene: -
V gene: TRBV7-2
clone size: -
CDR3 DNA: TGTGCCAGCAGCTTAGTAGCGGCTAGCACAGATACGCAGTATTTT
CDR3 protein: CASSLVAASTDTQYF

J gene: TRBJ2-1
D gene: -
V gene: TRBV11-2
clone size: -
CDR3 DNA: TGTGCCAGCAGCCCTCCGCCGGTGGACAATGAGCAGTTCTTC
CDR3 protein: CASSPPPVDNEQFF

J gene: TRBJ2-6
D gene: TRBD1
V gene: TRBV9
clone size: -
CDR3 DNA: TGTGCCAGCAGCCGCACACAGGGGGCGCGTGGGGCCAACGTCCTGACTTTC
CDR3 protein: CASSRTQGARGANVLTF

J gene: TRBJ1-4
D gene: -
V gene: TRBV10-3
clone size: -
CDR3 DNA: TGTGCCATCAGGGCGACAGCGCTTAATGAAAAACTGTTTTTT
CDR3 protein: CAIRATALNEKLFF

J gene: TRBJ2-5
D gene: TRBD1
V gene: TRBV30
clone size: -
CDR3 DNA: TGTGCCTGGAATCCGGCAGGGGGCCGGACCCAGTACTTC
CDR3 protein: CAWNPAGGRTQYF

J gene: TRBJ2-1
D gene: TRBD1
V gene: TRBV6-4
clone size: -
CDR3 DNA: TGTGCCAGCAGTGACAGGGGACAGGGTCCCTACAATGAGCAGTTCTTC
CDR3 protein: CASSDRGQGPYNEQFF

J gene: TRBJ2-7
D gene: -
V gene: TRBV11-2
clone size: -
CDR3 DNA: TGTGCCAGCAGCTTAGATAATCTATCCTACGAGCAGTACTTC
CDR3 protein: CASSLDNLSYEQYF

J gene: TRBJ1-2
D gene: TRBD1
V gene: TRBV7-2
clone size: -
CDR3 DNA: TGTGCCAGCAGCTCGTACAGGGACAGGCTAAATGGCTACACCTTC
CDR3 protein: CASSSYRDRLNGYTF

J gene: TRBJ2-7
D gene: -
V gene: TRBV27
clone size: -
CDR3 DNA: TGTGCCAGCAGCTTATTCCCCAGCTCCTACGAGCAGTACTTC
CDR3 protein: CASSLFPSSYEQYF

J gene: TRBJ2-1
D gene: -
V gene: TRBV10-3
clone size: -
CDR3 DNA: TGTGCCATCACCCTTGGTAGTTCCTCCTACAATGAGCAGTTCTTC
CDR3 protein: CAITLGSSSYNEQFF

J gene: TRBJ1-1
D gene: TRBD1
V gene: TRBV18
clone size: -
CDR3 DNA: TGTGCCAGCTCACGAAGGACAGGGGAAGTTACTGAAGCTTTCTTT
CDR3 protein: CASSRRTGEVTEAFF

J gene: TRBJ1-5
D gene: TRBD1
V gene: TRBV18
clone size: -
CDR3 DNA: TGTGCCAGCTCACCAATTCAGCAGGGGGGTCAGCCCCAGCATTTT
CDR3 protein: CASSPIQQGGQPQHF

J gene: TRBJ1-4
D gene: -
V gene: TRBV15
clone size: once
CDR3 DNA: TGTGCCACCAGCAGAGAAGACAGTACTAATGAAAAACTGTTTTTT
CDR3 protein: CATSREDSTNEKLFF

J gene: TRBJ1-4
D gene: -
V gene: TRBV4-3
clone size: once
CDR3 DNA: TGCGCCAGCAGCCAAGTCCAGGGGGAAAAACTGTTTTTT
CDR3 protein: CASSQVQGEKLFF

J gene: TRBJ1-5
D gene: TRBD1
V gene: TRBV28
clone size: -
CDR3 DNA: TGTGCCAGCACCCCCGGGCGGGCAGGGGGCAGCAATCAGCCCCAGCATTTT
CDR3 protein: CASTPGRAGGSNQPQHF

J gene: TRBJ2-5
D gene: TRBD1
V gene: TRBV9
clone size: -
CDR3 DNA: TGTGCCAGCAGCGGGACAGGGGTTCACCAGACCCAGTACTTC
CDR3 protein: CASSGTGVHQTQYF

J gene: TRBJ2-7
D gene: -
V gene: TRBV28
clone size: -
CDR3 DNA: TGTGCCAGCAGTTTGCTCGGGACTCCTGGGTGGGGAGAGCAGTACTTC
CDR3 protein: CASSLLGTPGWGEQYF

J gene: TRBJ2-3
D gene: TRBD2
V gene: TRBV28
clone size: -
CDR3 DNA: TGTGCCAGCAGCGGGAGGGTAGATACGCAGTATTTT
CDR3 protein: CASSGRVDTQYF

J gene: TRBJ2-3
D gene: -
V gene: TRBV29-1
clone size: -
CDR3 DNA: TGCAGCGTTGAAATTCAAACAGCCACAGATACGCAGTATTTT
CDR3 protein: CSVEIQTATDTQYF

J gene: TRBJ2-7
D gene: -
V gene: TRBV5-1
clone size: -
CDR3 DNA: TGCGCCAGCAGCTTGAATGAGCCGGGGGCCTACGAGCAGTACTTC
CDR3 protein: CASSLNEPGAYEQYF

J gene: TRBJ1-2
D gene: TRBD1
V gene: TRBV30
clone size: once
CDR3 DNA: TGTGCCTGGAGTCCCGGACAGGGGGTCTATGGCTACACCTTC
CDR3 protein: CAWSPGQGVYGYTF

J gene: TRBJ2-7
D gene: TRBD2
V gene: TRBV29-1
clone size: once
CDR3 DNA: TGCAGCGTTGAAGTGGACGGGACTAGCCGGGTGCAGTACTTC
CDR3 protein: CSVEVDGTSRVQYF

J gene: TRBJ2-3
D gene: -
V gene: TRBV18
clone size: -
CDR3 DNA: TGTGCCAGCTCACCACGGTTTCGGGAAAGCAAGAACACAGATACGCAGTATTTT
CDR3 protein: CASSPRFRESKNTDTQYF

J gene: TRBJ1-1
D gene: -
V gene: TRBV11-2
clone size: -
CDR3 DNA: TGTGCCAGCAGCTTGCAATGGGGGTTGGGGGGTCCTGAAGCTTTCTTT
CDR3 protein: CASSLQWGLGGPEAFF

J gene: TRBJ1-4
D gene: TRBD1
V gene: TRBV27
clone size: -
CDR3 DNA: TGTGCCAGCAGTGACAGGGGTTGGGGTGAAAAACTGTTTTTT
CDR3 protein: CASSDRGWGEKLFF

J gene: TRBJ2-7
D gene: -
V gene: TRBV14
clone size: -
CDR3 DNA: TGTGCCAGCAGCCTCGGTTGGGCTTTAGTCTACGAGCAGTACTTC
CDR3 protein: CASSLGWALVYEQYF

J gene: TRBJ1-3
D gene: TRBD1
V gene: TRBV5-8
clone size: -
CDR3 DNA: TGTGCCAGCAGCTTGGACAGGGGAGGTTCGGGAAACACCATATATTTT
CDR3 protein: CASSLDRGGSGNTIYF

J gene: TRBJ1-2
D gene: -
V gene: TRBV27
clone size: -
CDR3 DNA: TGTGCCAGCAATTTATCGAAAACAGTAACCCTAGGCTACACCTTC
CDR3 protein: CASNLSKTVTLGYTF

J gene: TRBJ2-2
D gene: TRBD1
V gene: TRBV7-6
clone size: -
CDR3 DNA: TGTGCCAGCAGCTTAAGGGAAGGGGGCGGCACCGGGGAGCTGTTTTTT
CDR3 protein: CASSLREGGGTGELFF

J gene: TRBJ2-7
D gene: -
V gene: TRBV11-2
clone size: -
CDR3 DNA: TGTGCCAGCAGCCAGGGTACCGAGCAGTACTTC
CDR3 protein: CASSQGTEQYF

J gene: TRBJ2-1
D gene: TRBD2
V gene: TRBV28
clone size: -
CDR3 DNA: TGTGCCAGCAGTTTCGGGGGGGCAGCGGGAGGGGTCCATGAGCAGTTCTTC
CDR3 protein: CASSFGGAAGGVHEQFF

J gene: TRBJ2-7
D gene: TRBD2
V gene: TRBV27
clone size: few
CDR3 DNA: TGTGCCAGCAGTTCGGGAGGTGGAAAGTACGAGCAGTACTTC
CDR3 protein: CASSSGGGKYEQYF